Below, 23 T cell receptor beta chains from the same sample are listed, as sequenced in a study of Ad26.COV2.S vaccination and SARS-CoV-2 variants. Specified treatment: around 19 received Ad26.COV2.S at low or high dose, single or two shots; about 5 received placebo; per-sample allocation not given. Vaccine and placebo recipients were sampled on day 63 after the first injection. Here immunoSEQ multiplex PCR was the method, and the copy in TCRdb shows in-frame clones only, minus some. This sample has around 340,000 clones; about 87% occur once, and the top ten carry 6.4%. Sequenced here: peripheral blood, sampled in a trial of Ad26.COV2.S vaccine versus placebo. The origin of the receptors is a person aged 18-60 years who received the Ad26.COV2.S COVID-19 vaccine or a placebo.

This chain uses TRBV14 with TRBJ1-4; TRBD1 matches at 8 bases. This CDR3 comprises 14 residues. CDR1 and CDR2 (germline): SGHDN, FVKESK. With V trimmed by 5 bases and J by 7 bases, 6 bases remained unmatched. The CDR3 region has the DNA TGTGCCAGCAGCTGCAGGGGGCTGGGTGAAAAACTGTTTTTT. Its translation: CASSCRGLGEKLFF.

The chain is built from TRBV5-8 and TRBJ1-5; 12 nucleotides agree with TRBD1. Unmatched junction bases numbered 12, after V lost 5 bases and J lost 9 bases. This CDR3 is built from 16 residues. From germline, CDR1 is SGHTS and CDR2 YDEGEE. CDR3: CASRLGDRGLGGPQHF. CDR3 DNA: TGTGCCAGCAGGCTGGGGGACAGGGGGCTGGGTGGGCCCCAGCATTTT.

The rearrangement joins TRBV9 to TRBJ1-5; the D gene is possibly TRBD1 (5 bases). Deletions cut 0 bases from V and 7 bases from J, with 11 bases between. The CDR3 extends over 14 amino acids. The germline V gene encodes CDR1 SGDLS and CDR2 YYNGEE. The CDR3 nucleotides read TGTGCCAGCAGCGTAGGGCAGGGCGGGCAGCCCCAGCATTTT. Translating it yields CASSVGQGGQPQHF.

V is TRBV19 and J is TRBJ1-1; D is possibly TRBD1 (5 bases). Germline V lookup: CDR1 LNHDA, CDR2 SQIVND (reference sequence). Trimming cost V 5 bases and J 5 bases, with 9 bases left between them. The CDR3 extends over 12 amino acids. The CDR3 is CASSSRGTEAFF. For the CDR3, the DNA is TGTGCCAGTAGTTCTCGGGGGACTGAAGCTTTCTTT.

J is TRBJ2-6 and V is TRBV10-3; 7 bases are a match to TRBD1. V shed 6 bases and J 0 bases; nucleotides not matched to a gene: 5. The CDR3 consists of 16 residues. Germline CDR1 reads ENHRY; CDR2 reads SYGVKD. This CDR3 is CAISGQDHSGANVLTF. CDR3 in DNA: TGTGCCATCAGCGGACAGGACCACTCTGGGGCCAACGTCCTGACTTTC.

The CDR3 here is CASSSVVGVTQYF. CDR3 coding DNA: TGTGCCAGCAGCTCAGTAGTAGGGGTGACCCAGTACTTC. The chain recombines TRBV11-2 with TRBJ2-5, with D possibly matching TRBD1 (5 bases). CDR1 and CDR2 from the germline V gene are SGHAT and FQNNGV. With 4 bases removed from V and 7 bases from J, the gap between germline ends came to 13 bases. The CDR3 length is 13 residues.

The CDR3 nucleotides are TGTGCCAGTAGTATTCCGGGACAGACGCTAGCAACGAACACCGGGGAGCTGTTTTTT. It translates to CASSIPGQTLATNTGELFF. J is TRBJ2-2 and V is TRBV19; 7 bases agree with TRBD1. The J segment lost 0 bases and the V segment lost 3 bases, leaving 13 bases of the junction unmatched. Germline values: CDR1 LNHDA, CDR2 SQIVND (reference sequence). This CDR3 contains 19 residues.

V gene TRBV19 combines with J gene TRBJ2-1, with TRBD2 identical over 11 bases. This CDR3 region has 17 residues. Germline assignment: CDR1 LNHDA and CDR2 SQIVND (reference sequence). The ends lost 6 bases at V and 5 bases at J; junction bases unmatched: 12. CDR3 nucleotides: TGTGCCAGTAGCCCTACCGGGACTAGCGGAGGGGACAATGAGCAGTTCTTC. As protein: CASSPTGTSGGDNEQFF.

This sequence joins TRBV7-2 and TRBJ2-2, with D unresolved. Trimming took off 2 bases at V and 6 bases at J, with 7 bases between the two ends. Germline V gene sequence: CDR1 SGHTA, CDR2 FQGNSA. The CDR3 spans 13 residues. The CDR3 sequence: CASSLTVAGELFF. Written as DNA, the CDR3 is TGTGCCAGCAGCTTAACCGTAGCCGGGGAGCTGTTTTTT.

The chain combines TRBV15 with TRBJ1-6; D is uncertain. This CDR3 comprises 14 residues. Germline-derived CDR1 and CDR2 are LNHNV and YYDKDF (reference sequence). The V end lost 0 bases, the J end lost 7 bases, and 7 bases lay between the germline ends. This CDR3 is CATSRDVFNSPLHF. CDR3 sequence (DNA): TGTGCCACCAGCAGAGATGTGTTCAATTCACCCCTCCACTTT.

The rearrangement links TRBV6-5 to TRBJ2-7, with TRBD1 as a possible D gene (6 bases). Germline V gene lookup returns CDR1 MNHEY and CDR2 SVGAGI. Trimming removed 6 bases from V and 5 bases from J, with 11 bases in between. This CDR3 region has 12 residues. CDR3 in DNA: TGTGCCAGCAGCCGTACAGGGAACGAGCAGTACTTC. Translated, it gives CASSRTGNEQYF.

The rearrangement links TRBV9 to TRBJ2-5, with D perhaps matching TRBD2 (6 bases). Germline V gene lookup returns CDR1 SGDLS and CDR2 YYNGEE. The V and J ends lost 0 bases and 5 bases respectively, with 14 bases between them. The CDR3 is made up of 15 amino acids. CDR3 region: CASSVGAGTIETQYF. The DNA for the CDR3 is TGTGCCAGCAGCGTAGGGGCGGGGACGATCGAGACCCAGTACTTC.

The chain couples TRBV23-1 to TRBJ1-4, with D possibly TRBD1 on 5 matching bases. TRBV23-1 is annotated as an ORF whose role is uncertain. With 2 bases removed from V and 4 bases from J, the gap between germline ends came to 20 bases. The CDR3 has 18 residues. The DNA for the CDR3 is TGCGCCAGCAGTCAACCGTCAGGGCTGGAGCATTATAATGAAAAACTGTTTTTT. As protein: CASSQPSGLEHYNEKLFF.

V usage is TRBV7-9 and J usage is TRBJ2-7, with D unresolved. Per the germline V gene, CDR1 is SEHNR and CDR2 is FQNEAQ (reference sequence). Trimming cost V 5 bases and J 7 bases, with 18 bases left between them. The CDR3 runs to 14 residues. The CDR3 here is CASSTQEGTREQYF. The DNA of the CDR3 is TGTGCCAGCAGCACCCAGGAAGGTACGAGAGAGCAGTACTTC.

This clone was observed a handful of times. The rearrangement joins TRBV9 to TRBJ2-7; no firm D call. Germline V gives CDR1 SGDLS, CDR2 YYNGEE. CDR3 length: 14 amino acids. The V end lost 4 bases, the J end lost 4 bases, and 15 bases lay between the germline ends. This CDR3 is CASSKTVSPYEQYF. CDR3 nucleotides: TGTGCCAGCAGCAAAACAGTATCCCCTTACGAGCAGTACTTC.

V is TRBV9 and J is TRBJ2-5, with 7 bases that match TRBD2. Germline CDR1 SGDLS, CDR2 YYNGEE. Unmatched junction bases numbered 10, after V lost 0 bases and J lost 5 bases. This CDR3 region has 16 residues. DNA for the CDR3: TGTGCCAGCAGCGTAGCAGGGACTACCGGCAGGGAGACCCAGTACTTC. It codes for CASSVAGTTGRETQYF.

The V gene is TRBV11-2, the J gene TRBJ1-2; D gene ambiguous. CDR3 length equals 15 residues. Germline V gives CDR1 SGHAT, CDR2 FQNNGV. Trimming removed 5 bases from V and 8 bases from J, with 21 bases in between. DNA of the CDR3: TGTGCCAGCAGCCCCCATCGGACCAGGAATGCAGGCTACACCTTC. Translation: CASSPHRTRNAGYTF.

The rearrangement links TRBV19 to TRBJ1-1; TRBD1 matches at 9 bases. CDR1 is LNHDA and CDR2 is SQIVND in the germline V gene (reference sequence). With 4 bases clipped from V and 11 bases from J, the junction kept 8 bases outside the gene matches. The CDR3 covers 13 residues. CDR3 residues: CASSTDRGSNAFF. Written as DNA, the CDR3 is TGTGCCAGTAGTACCGACAGGGGGTCAAATGCTTTCTTT. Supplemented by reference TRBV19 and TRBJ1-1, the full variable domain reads DGGITQSPKYLFRKEGQNVTLSCEQNLNHDAMYWYRQDPGQGLRLIYYSQIVNDFQKGDIAEGYSVSREKKESFPLTVTSAQKNPTAFYLCASSTDRGSNAFFGQGTRLTVV.

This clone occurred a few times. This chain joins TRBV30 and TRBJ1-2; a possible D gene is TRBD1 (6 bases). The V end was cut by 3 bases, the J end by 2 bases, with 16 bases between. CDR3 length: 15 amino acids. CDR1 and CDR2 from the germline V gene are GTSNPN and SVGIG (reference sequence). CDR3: CAWRTTGQRNYGYTF. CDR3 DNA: TGTGCCTGGAGGACAACGGGACAACGAAACTATGGCTACACCTTC. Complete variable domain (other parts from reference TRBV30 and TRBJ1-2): SQTIHQWPATLVQPVGSPLSLECTVEGTSNPNLYWYRQAAGRGLQLLFYSVGIGQISSEVPQNLSASRPQDRQFILSSKKLLLSDSGFYLCAWRTTGQRNYGYTFGSGTRLTVV.

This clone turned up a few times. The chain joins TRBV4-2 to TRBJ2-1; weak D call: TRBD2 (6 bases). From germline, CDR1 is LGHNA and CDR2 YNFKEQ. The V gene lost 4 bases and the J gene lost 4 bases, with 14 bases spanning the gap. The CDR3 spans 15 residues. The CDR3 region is CASSPGLNIYNEQFF. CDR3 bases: TGTGCCAGCAGCCCGGGACTTAACATATACAATGAGCAGTTCTTC.

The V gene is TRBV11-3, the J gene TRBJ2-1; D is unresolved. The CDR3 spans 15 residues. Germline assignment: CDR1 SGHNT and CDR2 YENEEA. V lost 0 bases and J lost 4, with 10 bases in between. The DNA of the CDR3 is TGTGCCAGCAGCTTAGATAGCAAGTTGTACAATGAGCAGTTCTTC. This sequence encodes CASSLDSKLYNEQFF.

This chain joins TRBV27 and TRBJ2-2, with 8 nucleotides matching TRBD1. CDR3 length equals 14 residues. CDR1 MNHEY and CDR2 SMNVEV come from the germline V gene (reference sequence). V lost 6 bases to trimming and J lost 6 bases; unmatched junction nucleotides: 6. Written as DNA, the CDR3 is TGTGCCAGCAGAACGGACAGGGCCGCCGGGGAGCTGTTTTTT. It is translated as CASRTDRAAGELFF.

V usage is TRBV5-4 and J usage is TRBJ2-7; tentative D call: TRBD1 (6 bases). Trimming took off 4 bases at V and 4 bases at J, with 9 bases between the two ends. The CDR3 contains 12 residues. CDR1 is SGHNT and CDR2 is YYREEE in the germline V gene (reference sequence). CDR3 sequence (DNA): TGTGCCAGCAGCGCCGGGACATACGAGCAGTACTTC. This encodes CASSAGTYEQYF.